This TCR beta chain was documented in a study of T cell responses to AZD1222 COVID-19 vaccine. About this clone: The antigen is undetermined.

Profiling relied on immunoSEQ multiplex PCR, and the TCRdb table lists in-frame clones only, not all of them. The sample yields approximately 140,000 clones, about 90% seen once. Study-wide points: Across spike, vaccine-associated CD4 TCRs were found, dominant at 160-218 and 743-854.

Looked up from germline, CDR1 is SGDLS and CDR2 is YYNGEE. The trim removed 3 bases at V and 5 bases at J, leaving 9 bases unmatched. This CDR3 is 16 amino acids long. The receptor comes from an adult in good health. The chain has TRBV9 and TRBJ2-1, with TRBD2 matching over 9 bases. Sequencing used peripheral blood, obtained on day 0 of AZD1222 vaccination. The CDR3 spells CASSDSTLAGDNEQFF. The CDR3 DNA is TGTGCCAGCAGCGACTCGACCTTAGCGGGGGACAATGAGCAGTTCTTC.